The rows below give T cell receptor beta chains drawn from one sample of a study of blood T cell repertoires in COVID-19. The protocol was immunoSEQ multiplex PCR, while the TCRdb copy is restricted to in-frame clones and leaves out a portion. The sample includes tens of thousands of clones, roughly 87% of them seen just once. The specimen sequenced was peripheral blood. These receptors were taken from a man between 60 and 70 years old with acute or convalescent COVID-19. Both conserved end residues are part of each CDR3. D genes are given only for firm matches. For some rows the clone size is stated as once, few or many, or as a class when expanded; others skip it.

>.|.|TRBJ2-6|13|TRBV2
TGTGCCAGCGTCATCCCTGGGGCCAACGTCCTGACTTTC
CASVIPGANVLTF
>.|TRBD1|TRBJ1-4|14|TRBV2
TGTGCCAGCAGTGAAAGGGACAGAGTCGGGAAACTGTTTTTT
CASSERDRVGKLFF
>.|.|TRBJ2-1|11|TRBV7-9
TGTGCCAGCGGGACTCACAATGAGCAGTTCTTC
CASGTHNEQFF
>.|.|TRBJ2-7|17|TRBV12-5
TGTGCTAGTGGTTTGGTCCGCGGGGACGGAAGGAACTACGAGCAGTACTTC
CASGLVRGDGRNYEQYF
>.|TRBD2|TRBJ2-2|15|TRBV2
TGTGCCAGCAGTACCCTAGCGGGGGGGCTCGGGGAGCTGTTTTTT
CASSTLAGGLGELFF
>once|TRBD1|TRBJ2-7|15|TRBV6-5
TGTGCCAGCAGTTCCTTCGGGGACAGCTCCTACGAGCAGTACTTC
CASSSFGDSSYEQYF
>.|.|TRBJ1-1|15|TRBV5-1
TGCGCCAGCAGCTTGGTAGGCGGGGGGAACACTGAAGCTTTCTTT
CASSLVGGGNTEAFF
>.|.|TRBJ1-5|15|TRBV19
TGTGCCAGTAGTAGGGGAGGGAGGGTCGATCAGCCCCAGCATTTT
CASSRGGRVDQPQHF
>once|.|TRBJ1-4|11|TRBV6-5
TGTGCCAGCAGTTACCGGGGGAAACTGTTTTTT
CASSYRGKLFF
>few|.|TRBJ2-6|15|TRBV5-8
TGTGCCAGCAGCTTGGGTAATGGACTCGCCAACGTCCTGACTTTC
CASSLGNGLANVLTF
>.|.|TRBJ2-2|14|TRBV6-1
TGTGCCAGCAAGTTTTCGGGGAACACCGGGGAGCTGTTTTTT
CASKFSGNTGELFF
>few|.|TRBJ2-1|13|TRBV11-2
TGTGCCAGCAGCTTTCGGGCTGCGGGTGAGCAGTTCTTC
CASSFRAAGEQFF
>.|.|TRBJ2-3|16|TRBV5-1
TGCGCCAGCAGCTTGGGGGCAGTACGGGACACAGATACGCAGTATTTT
CASSLGAVRDTDTQYF
>once|TRBD1|TRBJ2-3|15|TRBV19
TGTGCCAGTAGTATCACAGGGGGCTCACAGGATACGCAGTATTTT
CASSITGGSQDTQYF
>.|.|TRBJ2-3|13|TRBV5-4
TGTGCCAGCAGCTTGTCGGGAACAGATACGCAGTATTTT
CASSLSGTDTQYF
>.|.|TRBJ1-5|14|TRBV24-1
TGTGCCACCAGTGATACGAGGAGCAATCAGCCCCAGCATTTT
CATSDTRSNQPQHF
>.|.|TRBJ1-1|14|TRBV2
TGTGCCAGCAGTGTGGGGGCCCTGAACACTGAAGCTTTCTTT
CASSVGALNTEAFF
>.|TRBD2|TRBJ2-2|14|TRBV7-2
TGTGCCAGCAGCCTTCTAGCGGGGGCCAGGGAGCTGTTTTTT
CASSLLAGARELFF
>.|TRBD1|TRBJ1-4|15|TRBV30
TGTGCCTGGAGTCCCACGGATGGACAGGGCGGAAAACTGTTTTTT
CAWSPTDGQGGKLFF
>.|TRBD1|TRBJ1-2|15|TRBV7-9
TGTGCCAGCACTTGGACAGGGGACAGGCACTATGGCTACACCTTC
CASTWTGDRHYGYTF
>.|.|TRBJ2-5|15|TRBV6-5
TGTGCCAGCAGTATCAGGGTTTTGGCGTGGGAGACCCAGTACTTC
CASSIRVLAWETQYF
>once|TRBD1|TRBJ2-3|15|TRBV30
TGTGCCTGGAGTGTCGGGACAGGATACACAGATACGCAGTATTTT
CAWSVGTGYTDTQYF
>once|.|TRBJ1-2|16|TRBV9
TGTGCCAGCAGCGTAGGACGGCAGGGGTTCAATGAAGGCTACACCTTC
CASSVGRQGFNEGYTF
>.|.|TRBJ2-1|12|TRBV27
TGTGCCAGCATGGGGCGTGGTAATGAGCAGTTCTTC
CASMGRGNEQFF
>.|.|TRBJ2-7|13|TRBV5-1
TGCGCCAGCAGCTTGGCCGGGTCCCACGAGCAGTACTTC
CASSLAGSHEQYF
>.|TRBD1|TRBJ1-1|15|TRBV19
TGTGCCAGTAGTATCGTTGGGACAGGGCCCACTGAAGCTTTCTTT
CASSIVGTGPTEAFF
>.|.|TRBJ1-1|15|TRBV6-5
TGTGCCAGCAGTTACTCCAGACCAAGCTCGGGTCAAGCTTTCTTT
CASSYSRPSSGQAFF
>.|.|TRBJ2-3|13|TRBV7-2
TGTGCCAGCAGCTTAGACAGGTCAGATACGCAGTATTTT
CASSLDRSDTQYF
>.|.|TRBJ1-1|14|TRBV7-2
TGTGCCAGCAGCGACTCGACATGGGAGCGTGAAGCTTTCTTT
CASSDSTWEREAFF
>.|.|TRBJ1-1|14|TRBV11-2
TGTGCCAGCAGCTTAGAAGGCGGGGCTGAACGGGCTTTCTTT
CASSLEGGAERAFF
>.|.|TRBJ1-6|14|TRBV3-1/TRBV3-2
TGTGCCAGCAGCCAAGTAGTACTCGGTTCACCCCTCCACTTT
CASSQVVLGSPLHF
>.|.|TRBJ1-3|15|TRBV9
TGTGCCAGCAGCCTCCAAGTGGGGAGAGGAAACACCATATATTTT
CASSLQVGRGNTIYF
>.|TRBD1|TRBJ1-2|14|TRBV5-5
TGTGCCAGCAGCCAATATGGGACAGGGACGGGCTACACCTTC
CASSQYGTGTGYTF
>once|TRBD1|TRBJ2-7|16|TRBV27
TGTGCCAGCAGTTTAGTTTCCGGGACAGCTCTTCACGAGCAGTACTTC
CASSLVSGTALHEQYF
>.|TRBD1|TRBJ1-2|14|TRBV7-8
TGTGCCAGCAGCCGGCGGGACAGGGTCGTAAAGTACACCTTC
CASSRRDRVVKYTF
>.|.|TRBJ1-1|12|TRBV10-2
TGCGCCAGCAGTGAGTGGAGTCTTGAAGCTTTCTTT
CASSEWSLEAFF
>.|.|TRBJ2-3|15|TRBV5-1
TGCGCCAGCACCCCGACAGGGACTAGCACAGATACGCAGTATTTT
CASTPTGTSTDTQYF
>.|.|TRBJ1-5|16|TRBV19
TGTGCCAGTAGTACCCGGATGACATATAGCAATCAGCCCCAGCATTTT
CASSTRMTYSNQPQHF
>.|TRBD1|TRBJ1-1|18|TRBV6-6
TGTGCCAGCAGTCGCTTTGGGACAGGTCCCTCTTCGAACACTGAAGCTTTCTTT
CASSRFGTGPSSNTEAFF
>.|TRBD2|TRBJ2-7|15|TRBV2
TGTGCCAGCAGGCTTAGCGGGGGGCTCTCCTACGAGCAGTACTTC
CASRLSGGLSYEQYF
>.|TRBD1|TRBJ1-1|14|TRBV7-2
TGTGCCAGCAGCTTGGGACAGGCGAACACTGAAGCTTTCTTT
CASSLGQANTEAFF
>.|.|TRBJ2-5|14|TRBV15
TGTGCCACCAGCGTGGGGGCAGGGGGGAAGACCCAGTACTTC
CATSVGAGGKTQYF
>.|.|TRBJ2-2|13|TRBV5-1
TGCGCCAGCAGGGGAGGCCCTCGCCGGGAGCTGTTTTTT
CASRGGPRRELFF
>.|.|TRBJ1-5|13|TRBV29-1
TGCAGCGCTAAGACAGGATTCAATCAGCCCCAGCATTTT
CSAKTGFNQPQHF
>.|.|TRBJ1-3|14|TRBV18
TGTGCCAGTCAAGACACCATCTCTGGAAACACCATATATTTT
CASQDTISGNTIYF
>.|TRBD2|TRBJ2-1|13|TRBV18
TGTGCCAGCTCACCTACCCCGACTAGCAAGGAGTTCTTC
CASSPTPTSKEFF
>.|TRBD1|TRBJ1-2|15|TRBV5-8
TGTGCCAGCAGCCGCGGACAGGAACGCCTCTATGGCTACACCTTC
CASSRGQERLYGYTF
>.|TRBD1|TRBJ2-7|15|TRBV11-2
TGTGCCAGCAGCTCCCTCGGACAGGGTAGTAGCGAGCAGTACTTC
CASSSLGQGSSEQYF